What follows are 13 T cell receptor beta chains derived from one specimen sequenced in a study of regulatory T cells in long-lasting Graves disease. As to time point: newly diagnosed GD, antithyroid drugs for less than 3 months. Construction of the TCR library relied on RNA isolated from PBMCs. Sequencing libraries for TCR beta were prepared with iRepertoire HTBI primers and Arm-PCR of CDR3 regions. TCRdb re-called the multiplex PCR reads with MiXCR, one entry per CDR3 protein. Among about 520,000 distinct CDR3 sequences listed, around 12% were seen once. The same sample was also studied in work on T cells in Graves' hyperthyroidism and ophthalmopathy.

The source material was peripheral blood mononuclear cells (PBMCs), sampled at new diagnosis, from a patient treated with antithyroid drugs. These receptors came from a woman in her twenties or thirties with Graves disease.

This clonotype has a count of ten or more. The chain carries TRBV2 and TRBJ2-7; no clear D. The CDR3 runs 11 residues. Trimming left V 6 bases short and J 6 bases short, with 9 bases between. Germline assignment: CDR1 SNHLY and CDR2 FYNNEI. CDR3 nucleotides: TGTGCCAGCAGGGGCTCGGGCGAGCAGTACTTC. This encodes CASRGSGEQYF.

This clonotype is a singleton in its sample. The chain has TRBV4-2 and TRBJ2-2, with D unclear. The CDR3 is 16 amino acids. Germline CDR1 reads LGHNA; CDR2 reads YNFKEQ. V dropped 0 bases and J dropped 0 bases, with 8 bases sitting between them. This CDR3 reads CASSQEAVANTGELFF. The CDR3 coding sequence is TGTGCCAGCAGCCAAGAGGCTGTAGCGAACACCGGGGAGCTGTTTTTT.

This clonotype was seen at least ten times. The gene calls are TRBV3-1 and TRBJ2-2; 9 bases align to TRBD2. The CDR3 contains 18 residues. V trimming: 4 bases; J trimming: 7 bases; junction bases outside the gene matches: 16. CDR1 and CDR2 from the germline V gene are LGHDT and YNNKEL (reference sequence). CDR3 amino acids: CASSLYGGVAGDRGELFF. In DNA form, the CDR3 reads TGTGCCAGCAGCCTCTACGGAGGGGTAGCGGGAGATCGCGGGGAGCTGTTTTTT.

This clonotype has a count of ten or more. The CDR3 coding sequence is TGTGCCAGCAGCCAAGAACAGGGGTCGCAGTATTTT. This sequence encodes CASSQEQGSQYF. The chain has TRBV3-1 and TRBJ2-3, with 7 bases lining up with TRBD1. The CDR3 runs to 12 residues. J was trimmed by 10 bases and V by 0 bases; bases with no gene match: 1. Germline V CDR1 and CDR2: LGHDT, YNNKEL (reference sequence).

This clonotype was found a few times. The rearrangement links TRBV19 to TRBJ2-3; 7 nucleotides match TRBD2. CDR1 is LNHDA and CDR2 is SQIVND in the germline V gene (reference sequence). V lost 7 bases, J lost 1 base, and 5 bases stayed unmatched. The CDR3 loop spans 14 amino acids. CDR3 in amino acids: CASTWGGGTDTQYF. The CDR3 DNA reads as TGTGCCAGTACATGGGGGGGAGGCACAGATACGCAGTATTTT.

This clonotype was found many times. V usage is TRBV18 and J usage is TRBJ2-3; no firm D call. This CDR3 spans 14 amino acids. In germline, CDR1 is KGHSH, CDR2 LQKENI. The V gene lost 2 bases and the J gene lost 4 bases, with 10 bases spanning the gap. The CDR3, as DNA: TGTGCCAGCTCACCAGTAGTCGGTGCAGATACGCAGTATTTT. Amino acid sequence: CASSPVVGADTQYF.

The chain has TRBV9 and TRBJ2-7, with D unclear. The V end was cut by 2 bases, the J end by 6 bases, with 12 bases between. Per germline, CDR1 SGDLS and CDR2 YYNGEE. CDR3 size: 13 residues. This CDR3 is CASSVQPDGEQYF. The CDR3 DNA reads TGTGCCAGCAGCGTGCAGCCCGACGGCGAGCAGTACTTC.

This clonotype has ten or more counts. This chain uses TRBV5-1 with TRBJ2-3, with unresolved D. Per the germline V gene, CDR1 is SGHRS and CDR2 is YFSETQ. This CDR3 comprises 14 residues. The V end lost 7 bases, the J end lost 0 bases, and 12 bases lay between the germline ends. CDR3 amino acids: CASFGETSTDTQYF. In DNA form, the CDR3 reads TGCGCCAGCTTCGGAGAAACTAGCACAGATACGCAGTATTTT.

This clonotype was counted at least ten times. The V gene is TRBV6-5, the J gene TRBJ2-5; 9 bases match TRBD1. There are 14 residues in the CDR3. Germline values: CDR1 MNHEY, CDR2 SVGAGI. After removal of 2 bases from V and 3 bases from J, the junction contained 1 base not matched to a gene. CDR3 sequence (DNA): TGTGCCAGCAGTTACGGACAGGGGAAAGAGACCCAGTACTTC. Translation gives CASSYGQGKETQYF.

This clonotype was seen many times. The chain is built from TRBV30 and TRBJ1-1; the D is unclear. The CDR3 loop spans 13 amino acids. Germline V gives CDR1 GTSNPN, CDR2 SVGIG (reference sequence). The V and J ends lost 4 bases and 1 base respectively, with 10 bases between them. The CDR3 is CAWTSSGNTEAFF. The CDR3 DNA reads TGTGCCTGGACGTCATCGGGGAACACTGAAGCTTTCTTT.

The table lists this clonotype with many counts. The chain recombines TRBV27 with TRBJ2-5, with 11 nucleotides matching TRBD1. This CDR3 spans 15 amino acids. Germline-derived CDR1 and CDR2 are MNHEY and SMNVEV (reference sequence). The trim removed 7 bases at V and 6 bases at J, leaving 10 bases unmatched. CDR3 sequence reads: CASTPRGQGGKTQYF. Written as DNA, the CDR3 is TGTGCCAGCACCCCCAGGGGACAGGGGGGGAAGACCCAGTACTTC.

This clonotype was detected many times. V gene TRBV3-1 combines with J gene TRBJ2-1; D call uncertain. The CDR3 contains 14 residues. The V end was cut by 6 bases, the J end by 2 bases, with 11 bases between. The germline CDR1 and CDR2 sequences are LGHDT and YNNKEL (reference sequence). The CDR3 bases are TGTGCCAGCAGAGAGGCGGACCCCTACAATGAGCAGTTCTTC. It yields the protein CASREADPYNEQFF.

Ten or more counts support this clonotype. The rearrangement uses TRBV12-3 or TRBV12-4 and TRBJ2-2; D is possibly TRBD2 (6 bases). This CDR3 is built from 16 residues. V lost 5 bases and J lost 0, with 13 bases in between. The CDR3 here is CASSPHGGSNTGELFF. As DNA, the CDR3 is TGTGCCAGCAGTCCCCATGGGGGGTCGAACACCGGGGAGCTGTTTTTT.